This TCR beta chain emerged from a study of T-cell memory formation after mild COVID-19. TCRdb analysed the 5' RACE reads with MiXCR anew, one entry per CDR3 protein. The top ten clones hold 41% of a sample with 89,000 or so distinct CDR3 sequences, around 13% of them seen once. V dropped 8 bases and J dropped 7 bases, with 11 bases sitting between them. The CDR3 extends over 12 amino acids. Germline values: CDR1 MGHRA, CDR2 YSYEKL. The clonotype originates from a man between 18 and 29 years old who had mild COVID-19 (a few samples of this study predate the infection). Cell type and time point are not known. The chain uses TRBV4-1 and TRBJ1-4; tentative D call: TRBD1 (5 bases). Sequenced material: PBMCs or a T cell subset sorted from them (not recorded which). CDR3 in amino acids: CASGRRGEKLFF. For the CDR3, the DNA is TGCGCCAGCGGAAGGAGGGGTGAAAAACTGTTTTTT.